The 24 T cell receptor beta chains below all came from one sample that was sequenced in a study of blood T cell repertoires in COVID-19. Some clones are missing from TCRdb's copy, which holds only in-frame ones; the method was immunoSEQ multiplex PCR. Among 150,000 or so clones listed, about nine tenths were seen once. The sample comprised PBMCs or T cells enriched from blood (not recorded which). The receptor source for this set is a man aged 50 to 59 who had recovered from COVID-19.

This chain joins TRBV6-5 and TRBJ2-7; perhaps TRBD2 as D (5 bases). Germline loops: CDR1 MNHEY, CDR2 SVGAGI. V was cut by 5 bases and J by 6 bases, with 11 bases left in between. This CDR3 is 12 amino acids long. The CDR3, as DNA: TGTGCCAGCAGTCTCCAGGACTTCGAGCAGTACGTC. Its translation: CASSLQDFEQYV.

The chain joins TRBV5-4 to TRBJ2-2; D is perhaps TRBD1 (6 bases). The ends were cut back, 2 bases at V and 6 bases at J, with 17 bases in the middle. This CDR3 is built from 16 residues. Per germline, CDR1 SGHNT and CDR2 YYREEE (reference sequence). The CDR3 loop reads CASSFRQTGTAGELFF. CDR3 nucleotides: TGTGCCAGCAGCTTTCGCCAAACAGGGACGGCCGGGGAGCTGTTTTTT. Full variable domain (remainder filled in from reference TRBV5-4 and TRBJ2-2): ETGVTQSPTHLIKTRGQQVTLRCSSQSGHNTVSWYQQALGQGPQFIFQYYREEENGRGNFPPRFSGLQFPNYSSELNVNALELDDSALYLCASSFRQTGTAGELFFGEGSRLTVL.

The chain links TRBV12-3 or TRBV12-4 to TRBJ1-2, with 7 bases fitting TRBD1. The CDR3 length is 13 residues. The trim removed 5 bases at V and 4 bases at J, leaving 4 bases unmatched. The CDR3 loop reads CASSATGVYGYTF. CDR3 bases: TGTGCCAGCAGTGCCACAGGGGTCTATGGCTACACCTTC.

The chain uses TRBV21-1 and TRBJ2-7; the DNA was not used to check the table's D call, TRBD2. TRBV21-1 is a recognized pseudogene. This CDR3 contains 18 residues. The CDR3 DNA reads TGTGCCAGCAGCAAAGAGACTAGCGGCCAGAAGGGATTCTACGAGCAGTACTTC. Its translation is CASSKETSGQKGFYEQYF.

V is TRBV24-1 and J is TRBJ2-5; D may be TRBD1 (6 bases). Trimming pared 6 bases from V and 3 bases from J, leaving 10 bases between. Per the germline V gene, CDR1 is KGHDR and CDR2 is SFDVKD. This CDR3 has 13 amino acids. Here the CDR3 reads CATSSPGEETQYF. CDR3 nucleotides: TGTGCCACCAGTTCCCCAGGGGAAGAGACCCAGTACTTC.

The V and J genes are TRBV7-9 and TRBJ2-5; 11 nucleotides align to TRBD2. CDR3 size: 15 residues. V gave up 4 bases and J gave up 7 bases; unmatched junction bases: 8. Germline CDR1 and CDR2: SEHNR and FQNEAQ (reference sequence). In nucleotides, the CDR3 is TGTGCCAGCAGCTCGCCGGGACTAGCGGCCTCGACCCAGTACTTC. Its translation is CASSSPGLAASTQYF.

The gene calls are TRBV19 and TRBJ2-2; 12 bases fit TRBD1. The germline gives CDR1 LNHDA, CDR2 SQIVND (reference sequence). The CDR3 length is 14 residues. J was trimmed by 5 bases and V by 9 bases; bases with no gene match: 4. CDR3 protein: CASRGQGATGELFF. The CDR3 DNA reads as TGTGCCAGCAGGGGACAGGGGGCAACCGGGGAGCTGTTTTTT.

V usage is TRBV30 and J usage is TRBJ2-1; TRBD1 agrees at 7 bases. The ends lost 1 base at V and 0 bases at J; junction bases unmatched: 3. The CDR3 runs 15 residues. CDR1 GTSNPN and CDR2 SVGIG come from the germline V gene (reference sequence). As DNA, the CDR3 is TGTGCCTGGAGTGCTGGACAGGCCTCCTACAATGAGCAGTTCTTC. Translation: CAWSAGQASYNEQFF.

This clone was found once. This same CDR3 is encoded by further DNA sequences in the sample. The rearrangement joins TRBV5-1 to TRBJ2-1, with 9 bases aligning to TRBD2. The V and J ends lost 4 bases and 3 bases, in that order; junction bases with no gene match: 5. Germline CDR1 reads SGHRS; CDR2 reads YFSETQ. The CDR3 contains 15 residues. The CDR3 bases are TGCGCCAGCAGCACGGGACTAGCTGACTACAATGAGCAGTTCTTC. This sequence encodes CASSTGLADYNEQFF. The entire variable domain, with the rest obtained from reference TRBV5-1 and TRBJ2-1, is as follows: KAGVTQTPRYLIKTRGQQVTLSCSPISGHRSVSWYQQTPGQGLQFLFEYFSETQRNKGNFPGRFSGRQFSNSRSEMNVSTLELGDSALYLCASSTGLADYNEQFFGPGTRLTVL.

The chain combines TRBV6-5 with TRBJ2-7; 7 nucleotides line up with TRBD2. J gave up 7 bases and V 2 bases, and 14 bases lay outside the gene matches. CDR3 length: 16 residues. Germline V gene sequence: CDR1 MNHEY, CDR2 SVGAGI. CDR3 in amino acids: CASSYVERLASREQYF. For the CDR3, the DNA is TGTGCCAGCAGTTACGTGGAGCGACTAGCTAGTAGGGAGCAGTACTTC.

The gene calls are TRBV28 and TRBJ1-3, with D maybe TRBD1 (5 bases). In germline, CDR1 is MDHEN, CDR2 SYDVKM. CDR3 length: 15 amino acids. Trimming took off 3 bases at V and 0 bases at J, with 9 bases between the two ends. Here the CDR3 reads CASSFIGDSGNTIYF. The CDR3 DNA sequence: TGTGCCAGCAGTTTTATAGGGGACTCTGGAAACACCATATATTTT.

This clone occurred a few times. The rearrangement uses TRBV11-2 and TRBJ1-6, with TRBD1 as a possible D gene (6 bases). The CDR3 is 14 residues long. Germline V gives CDR1 SGHAT, CDR2 FQNNGV. V lost 6 bases and J lost 5, with 11 bases in between. CDR3 protein: CASSSGHNNSPLHF. The CDR3 nucleotides read TGTGCCAGCAGTTCGGGACACAATAATTCACCCCTCCACTTT.

J is TRBJ2-4 and V is TRBV7-2, with D perhaps TRBD2 (6 bases). Germline assignment: CDR1 SGHTA and CDR2 FQGNSA. The CDR3 length is 14 residues. V lost 1 base, J lost 6 bases, and 10 bases lay in between. The CDR3 nucleotides read TGTGCCAGCAGCTTAGGCTCGGAGGGAAACATTCAGTACTTC. As protein: CASSLGSEGNIQYF.

This clone was seen just once. This sequence joins TRBV4-3 and TRBJ2-7; perhaps TRBD1 as D (5 bases). There are 15 residues in the CDR3. Per germline, CDR1 LGHNA and CDR2 YSLEER. The V end lost 4 bases, the J end lost 2 bases, and 15 bases lay between the germline ends. The CDR3 here is CASSPNPQGPYEQYF. CDR3 nucleotides: TGCGCCAGCAGCCCGAACCCCCAGGGCCCCTACGAGCAGTACTTC.

The chain couples TRBV7-9 to TRBJ2-2; tentatively, D is TRBD2 (5 bases). The germline V and J ends were trimmed by 2 bases and 6 bases, with 16 bases remaining between them. Per the germline V gene, CDR1 is SEHNR and CDR2 is FQNEAQ (reference sequence). The CDR3 has 16 amino acids. CDR3: CASSLRGRSGSGELFF. CDR3 in DNA: TGTGCCAGCAGCTTACGCGGACGCAGCGGCTCCGGGGAGCTGTTTTTT.

V is TRBV7-2 and J is TRBJ1-5, with a tentative D call TRBD1 (5 bases). V lost 3 bases, J lost 7 bases, and 10 bases lay in between. From germline, CDR1 is SGHTA and CDR2 FQGNSA. This CDR3 is built from 13 residues. CDR3 nucleotides: TGTGCCAGCAGCTTCAGGGATGGGCAGCCCCAGCATTTT. It codes for CASSFRDGQPQHF.

This clone was detected only once. This rearrangement joins TRBV18 to TRBJ2-1; TRBD2 matches 13 bases. The junction had 0 bases not matched to a gene; V was cut back by 3 bases and J by 4 bases. This CDR3 spans 15 amino acids. CDR1 KGHSH and CDR2 LQKENI come from the germline V gene. This CDR3 reads CASSPGLAGYNEQFF. The CDR3 coding sequence is TGTGCCAGCTCACCGGGACTAGCGGGATACAATGAGCAGTTCTTC.

The V and J genes are TRBV5-6 and TRBJ2-5; 7 bases agree with TRBD2. This CDR3 region has 15 residues. V lost 3 bases to trimming and J lost 5 bases; unmatched junction nucleotides: 10. CDR1 SGHDT and CDR2 YYEEEE come from the germline V gene. CDR3 in DNA: TGTGCCAGCAGCTCGAAACGCGGGAGTAGGGAGACCCAGTACTTC. It is translated as CASSSKRGSRETQYF.

V usage is TRBV2 and J usage is TRBJ1-2; D unclear. The CDR3 is made up of 12 amino acids. V was cut by 7 bases and J by 3 bases, with 9 bases left in between. Germline V CDR1 and CDR2: SNHLY, FYNNEI. CDR3 sequence: CASKEAYYGYTF. The CDR3 DNA reads TGTGCCAGCAAGGAGGCCTACTATGGCTACACCTTC.

The chain couples TRBV5-4 to TRBJ1-1, with 7 bases aligning to TRBD1. CDR1 and CDR2 (germline): SGHNT, YYREEE (reference sequence). The CDR3 loop spans 14 amino acids. The V gene end was trimmed by 0 bases and the J gene end by 6 bases; junction bases not matched to a gene: 5. The CDR3, as DNA: TGTGCCAGCAGCTTGGGACAGGGAACTTCTGAAGCTTTCTTT. This encodes CASSLGQGTSEAFF.

The rearrangement links TRBV4-2 to TRBJ2-5, with D tentatively TRBD2 (6 bases). There are 14 residues in the CDR3. Germline CDR1 reads LGHNA; CDR2 reads YNFKEQ. V lost 1 base and J 5 bases, leaving 11 bases between the germline ends. The CDR3 bases are TGTGCCAGCAGCCAAGCCGGGAGCGGGGAGACCCAGTACTTC. It translates to CASSQAGSGETQYF.

The gene calls are TRBV27 and TRBJ1-4; tentative D call: TRBD1 (6 bases). V lost 2 bases, J lost 7 bases, and 14 bases lay in between. CDR3 length equals 15 residues. Germline CDR1 MNHEY, CDR2 SMNVEV (reference sequence). Written as DNA, the CDR3 is TGTGCCAGCAGTTTAAGGGCAGGGGATGGTGAAAAACTGTTTTTT. Amino acid sequence: CASSLRAGDGEKLFF. The full variable domain, in which reference TRBV27 and TRBJ1-4 provide the parts outside the CDR3, is EAQVTQNPRYLITVTGKKLTVTCSQNMNHEYMSWYRQDPGLGLRQIYYSMNVEVTDKGDVPEGYKVSRKEKRNFPLILESPSPNQTSLYFCASSLRAGDGEKLFFGSGTQLSVL.

V gene TRBV28 combines with J gene TRBJ1-5; TRBD1 is a possible D gene (5 bases). With 10 bases removed from V and 4 bases from J, the gap between germline ends came to 14 bases. CDR3 length equals 13 residues. Germline CDR1 is MDHEN and CDR2 is SYDVKM. For the CDR3, the DNA is TGTGCCACACAGGTGGTCGGGAATCAGCCCCAGCATTTT. Translated, it gives CATQVVGNQPQHF.

This clone was detected a few times. The chain joins TRBV4-3 to TRBJ2-5; TRBD2 agrees at 9 bases. V dropped 3 bases and J dropped 2; count of bases not matched to a gene: 7. Germline assignment: CDR1 LGHNA and CDR2 YSLEER. This CDR3 region has 16 residues. For the CDR3, the DNA is TGCGCCAGCAGCCAGGCGTCTAGCGGGGCACAAGAGACCCAGTACTTC. It codes for CASSQASSGAQETQYF.